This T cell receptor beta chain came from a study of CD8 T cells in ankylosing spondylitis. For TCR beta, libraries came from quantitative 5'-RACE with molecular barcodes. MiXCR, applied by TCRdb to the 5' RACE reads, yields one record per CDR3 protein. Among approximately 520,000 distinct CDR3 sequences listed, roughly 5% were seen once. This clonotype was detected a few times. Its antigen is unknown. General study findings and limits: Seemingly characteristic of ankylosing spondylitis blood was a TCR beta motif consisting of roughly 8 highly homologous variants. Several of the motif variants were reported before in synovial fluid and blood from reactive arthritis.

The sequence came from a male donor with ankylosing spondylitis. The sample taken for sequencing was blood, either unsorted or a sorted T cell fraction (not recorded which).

The DNA for the CDR3 is TGCAGCCTCCGGACGGACACGAACACCGGGGAGCTGTTTTTT. Translating it yields CSLRTDTNTGELFF. The chain employs TRBV29-1 and TRBJ2-2; weak D call: TRBD1 (5 bases). V was shortened by 8 bases and J by 0 bases, with 13 bases between the two germline ends. Germline loops: CDR1 SQVTM, CDR2 ANQGSEA. The CDR3 spans 14 residues.